The source of this T cell receptor (beta chain) is a study of blood T cell repertoires in COVID-19. About the study: Acute and convalescent COVID-19 specimens originated in the United States, Italy and Spain. Nucleic acid was either cDNA or gDNA, and it came from T cells, B-cell-depleted T cells, or PBMCs.

Authors' data handling: For nucleated cells, counts were estimated from reference gene primer amplification. Here immunoSEQ multiplex PCR was the method, and the copy in TCRdb shows in-frame clones only, minus some. V and J calls and clone size are copied from that table; D and trimming were computed from the DNA. The table records 65,000 to 90,000 clones, around three quarters of them present only once. The CDR3 length is 14 residues. Germline CDR1 MGHDK, CDR2 SYGVNS. The V segment lost 6 bases and the J segment 3 bases; nucleotides outside the gene matches: 7. The sample comprised peripheral blood. The sequence was obtained from a man between 60 and 70 years old with active or convalescent COVID-19. This sequence joins TRBV25-1 and TRBJ2-7; 8 positions agree with TRBD1. The CDR3 reads CASSPRDRIYEQYF. In DNA form, the CDR3 reads TGTGCCAGCAGCCCTCGGGACAGGATCTACGAGCAGTACTTC.